This is a list of T cell receptor beta chains from one sample in a study of sequential checkpoint blockade in melanoma. The method was immunoSEQ multiplex PCR; TCRdb's version includes in-frame clones alone and lacks a portion of them. This repertoire shows 5,000 or so clones, around 25% found once; its top ten account for roughly 8.9%. The specimen was tumor tissue (inferred from file names), collected from a patient given nivolumab and ipilimumab in sequence. The receptor source for this set is a human donor with melanoma. Both conserved end residues are part of each CDR3. The D gene is left open where the match is weak. Clone sizes are given selectively: once, few, many, or a class where the clone is expanded.

v_call: TRBV28
clone_size: -
d_call: TRBD1
j_call: TRBJ1-2
cdr3_nt: TGTGCCAGCAGCGACCCGGGACAGGGAGACTATGGCTACACCTTC
cdr3_aa: CASSDPGQGDYGYTF

v_call: TRBV11-3
clone_size: many
d_call: -
j_call: TRBJ2-6
cdr3_nt: TGTGCCAGCAGCTTGAGCTCTGGGGCCAACGTCCTGACTTTC
cdr3_aa: CASSLSSGANVLTF

v_call: TRBV11-3
clone_size: few
d_call: TRBD1
j_call: TRBJ2-5
cdr3_nt: TGTGCCAGCAGCTTAGGGCCCCGACAGGGAGTGGGAACCCAGTACTTC
cdr3_aa: CASSLGPRQGVGTQYF

v_call: TRBV18
clone_size: -
d_call: TRBD1
j_call: TRBJ1-5
cdr3_nt: TGTGCCAGCTCAAGGACAGGGGGCAATCAGCCCCAGCATTTT
cdr3_aa: CASSRTGGNQPQHF

v_call: TRBV11-3
clone_size: many
d_call: -
j_call: TRBJ1-6
cdr3_nt: TGTGCCAGCAGCTTAGTAAGACCCAGTGGGTCCTATAATTCACCCCTCCACTTT
cdr3_aa: CASSLVRPSGSYNSPLHF

v_call: TRBV9
clone_size: many
d_call: -
j_call: TRBJ2-7
cdr3_nt: TGTGCCAGCAGTGAAACCGGGATCCCGGGAGTCTACGAGCAGTACTTC
cdr3_aa: CASSETGIPGVYEQYF

v_call: TRBV6-8
clone_size: large
d_call: TRBD1
j_call: TRBJ2-5
cdr3_nt: TGTGCCAGCAGTTGGGGGACAGGTAAAGAGACCCAGTACTTC
cdr3_aa: CASSWGTGKETQYF

v_call: TRBV6-8
clone_size: -
d_call: TRBD2
j_call: TRBJ2-7
cdr3_nt: TGTGCCAGCCATGGCGGGAGTTCATACGAGCAGTACTTC
cdr3_aa: CASHGGSSYEQYF

v_call: TRBV14
clone_size: -
d_call: TRBD1
j_call: TRBJ1-2
cdr3_nt: TGTGCCAGCAGCCTAACCGGGACAGGCGACTATGGCTACACCTTC
cdr3_aa: CASSLTGTGDYGYTF

v_call: TRBV6-8
clone_size: few
d_call: TRBD1
j_call: TRBJ1-6
cdr3_nt: TGTGCCAGCAGGGTTTCCGGGACAGGGGGCATGGCACCCCTCCACTTT
cdr3_aa: CASRVSGTGGMAPLHF

v_call: TRBV5-1
clone_size: -
d_call: -
j_call: TRBJ2-1
cdr3_nt: TGCGCCAGCAGCTTGGCCGAGCTCCACAATGAGCAGTTCTTC
cdr3_aa: CASSLAELHNEQFF

v_call: TRBV29-1
clone_size: -
d_call: TRBD2
j_call: TRBJ2-1
cdr3_nt: TGCAGCGTTGACCTACTAGCGGGAGGGAGGGATGAGCAGTTCTTC
cdr3_aa: CSVDLLAGGRDEQFF

v_call: TRBV23-1
clone_size: -
d_call: -
j_call: TRBJ2-3
cdr3_nt: TGCGCCAGCACTCTAACGAGGGGTAAGGGGTCCGCAGATACGCAGTATTTT
cdr3_aa: CASTLTRGKGSADTQYF

v_call: TRBV14
clone_size: -
d_call: TRBD1
j_call: TRBJ1-2
cdr3_nt: TGTGCCAGCAGCCAACGAGACGACAGGGGGCCTGGCTACACCTTC
cdr3_aa: CASSQRDDRGPGYTF

v_call: TRBV15
clone_size: -
d_call: TRBD2
j_call: TRBJ2-1
cdr3_nt: TGTGCCACCAGCAACCAGACTAGCGGACATAATGAGCAGTTCTTC
cdr3_aa: CATSNQTSGHNEQFF

v_call: TRBV19
clone_size: -
d_call: -
j_call: TRBJ1-5
cdr3_nt: TGTGCCAGTAATGGGGGCGCCAGGGTCTTGGGCAATCAGCCCCAGCATTTT
cdr3_aa: CASNGGARVLGNQPQHF

v_call: TRBV11-3
clone_size: many
d_call: -
j_call: TRBJ1-4
cdr3_nt: TGTGCCAGCAGCGCACGCCAGGGACTGATTGAAAAACTGTTTTTT
cdr3_aa: CASSARQGLIEKLFF

v_call: TRBV28
clone_size: few
d_call: TRBD2
j_call: TRBJ2-3
cdr3_nt: TGTGCCAGCAGTTTCGGTGGGAGGGCCGCGGGGGGTACGCAGTATTTT
cdr3_aa: CASSFGGRAAGGTQYF

v_call: TRBV7-6
clone_size: many
d_call: -
j_call: TRBJ1-3
cdr3_nt: TGTGCCAGCAGCTTAGGTCCGAGCTCTGGAAACACCATATATTTT
cdr3_aa: CASSLGPSSGNTIYF

v_call: TRBV5-3
clone_size: -
d_call: -
j_call: TRBJ1-5
cdr3_nt: TGTGCCAGAAGCTTGGTCTGGGAACGGAGGGATCAGCCCCAGCATTTT
cdr3_aa: CARSLVWERRDQPQHF

v_call: TRBV28
clone_size: -
d_call: -
j_call: TRBJ2-3
cdr3_nt: TGTGCCAGCAGCCCTGAAGCAGATACGCAGTATTTT
cdr3_aa: CASSPEADTQYF

v_call: TRBV6-8
clone_size: few
d_call: TRBD1
j_call: TRBJ1-5
cdr3_nt: TGTGCCAGCAGTCTTGGGGGACAGGGCAATCAGCCCCAGCATTTT
cdr3_aa: CASSLGGQGNQPQHF

v_call: TRBV28
clone_size: medium-sized
d_call: TRBD2
j_call: TRBJ2-1
cdr3_nt: TGTGCCAGCAGGCCCGGGACTAGCGCCTACTCCTACAATGAGCAGTTCTTC
cdr3_aa: CASRPGTSAYSYNEQFF

v_call: TRBV30
clone_size: -
d_call: -
j_call: TRBJ2-7
cdr3_nt: TGTGCCTGGAGTGCCTCCCCCGGGGCTTACGAGCAGTACTTC
cdr3_aa: CAWSASPGAYEQYF

v_call: TRBV6-8
clone_size: few
d_call: -
j_call: TRBJ1-1
cdr3_nt: TGTGCCAGCAGGGCCGGACGGCAGAACACTGAAGCTTTCTTT
cdr3_aa: CASRAGRQNTEAFF

v_call: TRBV19
clone_size: -
d_call: TRBD2
j_call: TRBJ2-6
cdr3_nt: TGTGCCAGTAGTCTGGGGGGGATCGCTGGGGCCAACGTCCTGACTTTC
cdr3_aa: CASSLGGIAGANVLTF

v_call: TRBV9
clone_size: many
d_call: -
j_call: TRBJ2-1
cdr3_nt: TGTGCCAGCAGCGCAGCCACCTTTGGGGTGGATTACAATGAGCAGTTCTTC
cdr3_aa: CASSAATFGVDYNEQFF

v_call: TRBV15
clone_size: -
d_call: -
j_call: TRBJ1-3
cdr3_nt: TGTGCCACCAGCAGAGAATCCCTTATGGCGTACTCTGGAAACACCATATATTTT
cdr3_aa: CATSRESLMAYSGNTIYF

v_call: TRBV30
clone_size: few
d_call: -
j_call: TRBJ1-1
cdr3_nt: TGTGCCTGGAGTGTACGTCTAAGGGCTGAAGCTTTCTTT
cdr3_aa: CAWSVRLRAEAFF

v_call: TRBV11-3
clone_size: medium-sized
d_call: -
j_call: TRBJ2-1
cdr3_nt: TGTGCCAGCAGCTTAGTGGGGGGAAATACCGATGAGCAGTTCTTC
cdr3_aa: CASSLVGGNTDEQFF

v_call: TRBV11-3
clone_size: many
d_call: -
j_call: TRBJ2-7
cdr3_nt: TGTGCCAGCAGCGTTATATCGAGGGCCTATTACTACGAGCAGTACTTC
cdr3_aa: CASSVISRAYYYEQYF

v_call: TRBV11-3
clone_size: -
d_call: -
j_call: TRBJ1-2
cdr3_nt: TGTGCCAGCAGCTTGGGCCGGGGGGCTTACTATGGCTACACCTTC
cdr3_aa: CASSLGRGAYYGYTF

v_call: TRBV10-3
clone_size: few
d_call: -
j_call: TRBJ1-5
cdr3_nt: TGTGCCATCAGTGAGTCGAATCTGGGGGATCAGCCCCAGCATTTT
cdr3_aa: CAISESNLGDQPQHF

v_call: TRBV30
clone_size: few
d_call: TRBD2
j_call: TRBJ2-1
cdr3_nt: TGTGCCTGGAGTGTACGGACTAGCGGGAGAATGAATGAGCAGTTCTTC
cdr3_aa: CAWSVRTSGRMNEQFF

v_call: TRBV5-1
clone_size: once
d_call: TRBD1
j_call: TRBJ2-1
cdr3_nt: TGCGCCAGCAGCCTTTCCGGGACAGCATTATACAATGAGCAGTTCTTC
cdr3_aa: CASSLSGTALYNEQFF

v_call: TRBV29-1
clone_size: -
d_call: TRBD2
j_call: TRBJ2-1
cdr3_nt: TGCAGCGTTTCGGGCGGGAGGGCCTACAATGAGCAGTTCTTC
cdr3_aa: CSVSGGRAYNEQFF

v_call: TRBV19
clone_size: -
d_call: -
j_call: TRBJ2-7
cdr3_nt: TGTGCCAGTAGTTTCGCGGGGTCCTACGAGCAGTACTTC
cdr3_aa: CASSFAGSYEQYF

v_call: TRBV11-3
clone_size: medium-sized
d_call: TRBD1
j_call: TRBJ2-2
cdr3_nt: TGTGCCAGCAGCCCAGGACAGGGGGCGCGAACCGGGGAGCTGTTTTTT
cdr3_aa: CASSPGQGARTGELFF

v_call: TRBV4-1
clone_size: medium-sized
d_call: -
j_call: TRBJ2-7
cdr3_nt: TGCGCCAGCAGCCAGGGGGGAAACTCCTACGAGCAGTACTTC
cdr3_aa: CASSQGGNSYEQYF

v_call: TRBV11-3
clone_size: medium-sized
d_call: TRBD2
j_call: TRBJ2-7
cdr3_nt: TGTGCCAGCAGCCCGAATCAAGGCATAGCGGGAGGCGAGCAGTACTTC
cdr3_aa: CASSPNQGIAGGEQYF

v_call: TRBV6-1
clone_size: many
d_call: -
j_call: TRBJ2-3
cdr3_nt: TGTGCCAGCAGTGAAGAGGGGGGACCTAGCACAGATACGCAGTATTTT
cdr3_aa: CASSEEGGPSTDTQYF

v_call: TRBV11-3
clone_size: -
d_call: -
j_call: TRBJ1-4
cdr3_nt: TGTGCCAGCAGCTTGGCCGGGGGGGCCTGGGCTAATGAAAAACTGTTTTTT
cdr3_aa: CASSLAGGAWANEKLFF

v_call: TRBV29-1
clone_size: -
d_call: TRBD1
j_call: TRBJ2-2
cdr3_nt: TGCAGCGTTACCGGGACAGGGGCCGCCGGGGAGCTGTTTTTT
cdr3_aa: CSVTGTGAAGELFF

v_call: TRBV6-8
clone_size: few
d_call: -
j_call: TRBJ1-3
cdr3_nt: TGTGCCAGCAGTTACTCGAATGGGATCTCTGGAAACACCATATATTTT
cdr3_aa: CASSYSNGISGNTIYF

v_call: TRBV18
clone_size: -
d_call: -
j_call: TRBJ2-4
cdr3_nt: TGTGCCAGCTCACCAAAAGCAGGGTCGACCTCCAAAAACATTCAGTACTTC
cdr3_aa: CASSPKAGSTSKNIQYF

v_call: TRBV11-3
clone_size: -
d_call: -
j_call: TRBJ1-1
cdr3_nt: TGTGCCAGCAGCGCTTATGGGGGTGGGTACACTGAAGCTTTCTTT
cdr3_aa: CASSAYGGGYTEAFF

v_call: TRBV12-5
clone_size: few
d_call: -
j_call: TRBJ2-3
cdr3_nt: TGTGCCAGCATCTTTTCGGGCTCTGTAACAGATACGCAGTATTTT
cdr3_aa: CASIFSGSVTDTQYF

v_call: TRBV10-2
clone_size: -
d_call: -
j_call: TRBJ2-5
cdr3_nt: TGCGCCAGCAGTGAGTCGGGGGACTCCACCCCTCAAGAGACCCAGTACTTC
cdr3_aa: CASSESGDSTPQETQYF

v_call: TRBV11-3
clone_size: -
d_call: -
j_call: TRBJ2-6
cdr3_nt: TGTGCCAGCAGCCCCCCCAGCGGACTTAACTCTGGGGCCAACGTCCTGACTTTC
cdr3_aa: CASSPPSGLNSGANVLTF

v_call: TRBV6-8
clone_size: few
d_call: -
j_call: TRBJ1-1
cdr3_nt: TGTGCCAGCAGACTAACCTCGAACACTGAAGCTTTCTTT
cdr3_aa: CASRLTSNTEAFF

v_call: TRBV9
clone_size: many
d_call: TRBD1
j_call: TRBJ2-3
cdr3_nt: TGTGCCAGCAGCGTAGGGGACAGCCAAACCACAGATACGCAGTATTTT
cdr3_aa: CASSVGDSQTTDTQYF

v_call: TRBV11-3
clone_size: many
d_call: -
j_call: TRBJ1-4
cdr3_nt: TGTGCCAGCAGCTTAGAGGGAACGATTAATGAAAAACTGTTTTTT
cdr3_aa: CASSLEGTINEKLFF

v_call: TRBV6-8
clone_size: many
d_call: -
j_call: TRBJ1-5
cdr3_nt: TGTGCCACCCAGACAGGTCCCCTGAATCAGCCCCAGCATTTT
cdr3_aa: CATQTGPLNQPQHF

v_call: TRBV19
clone_size: -
d_call: -
j_call: TRBJ2-5
cdr3_nt: TGTGCCAGTAGTACCTACGACTGGGAAGGAGAGACCCAGTACTTC
cdr3_aa: CASSTYDWEGETQYF

v_call: TRBV10-2
clone_size: -
d_call: -
j_call: TRBJ2-3
cdr3_nt: TGCGCCAGCAGTGCCCGGGGCACAGATACGCAGTATTTT
cdr3_aa: CASSARGTDTQYF

v_call: TRBV15
clone_size: few
d_call: -
j_call: TRBJ2-2
cdr3_nt: TGTGCCACCAGCAGAGTTACTCGTACCGGGAAGCTGTTTTTT
cdr3_aa: CATSRVTRTGKLFF